The entry below gives a single T cell receptor (beta chain) sequence along with its context. The target antigen is unknown. The same CDR3 is also encoded by other DNA sequences in this sample. This specimen comes from a study of a mutant IDH1 vaccine in newly diagnosed glioma. Study-wide background: Treated patients had a mean age of around 40 years and a sex split that was roughly 60% male and 37.5% female. Patients previously underwent radiotherapy, temozolomide, or both, and most underwent both.

Findings and caveats of the study: No link was apparently found between pseudoprogression and changes in top peripheral T cell clonotypes.

TCRdb's table, derived via immunoSEQ multiplex PCR, lists solely in-frame clones and lacks some. The top ten hold approximately 7.9% of the sample, which has over 75,000 clones, roughly 77% seen once. Between the trimmed V and J ends, which lost 0 bases and 4 bases, there was a span of 9 bases. The CDR3 runs 14 residues. The germline V gene encodes CDR1 LNHNV and CDR2 YYDKDF (reference sequence). As to time point: baseline, week 1 (first vaccination visit). Treatment reported: pre-vaccination baseline after standard-of-care therapy. New IDH1-mutant, ATRX-lost WHO grade 3 or 4 astrocytomas occurred in donors.

The chain employs TRBV15 and TRBJ1-2; maybe TRBD1 (5 bases). The sample was PBMCs, taken from a glioma patient treated with radiotherapy, temozolomide or both. The receptor was isolated from a man aged 40-49 years with glioma. This CDR3 is CATSRDVGGYGYTF. For the CDR3, the DNA is TGTGCCACCAGCAGAGATGTCGGGGGCTATGGCTACACCTTC.